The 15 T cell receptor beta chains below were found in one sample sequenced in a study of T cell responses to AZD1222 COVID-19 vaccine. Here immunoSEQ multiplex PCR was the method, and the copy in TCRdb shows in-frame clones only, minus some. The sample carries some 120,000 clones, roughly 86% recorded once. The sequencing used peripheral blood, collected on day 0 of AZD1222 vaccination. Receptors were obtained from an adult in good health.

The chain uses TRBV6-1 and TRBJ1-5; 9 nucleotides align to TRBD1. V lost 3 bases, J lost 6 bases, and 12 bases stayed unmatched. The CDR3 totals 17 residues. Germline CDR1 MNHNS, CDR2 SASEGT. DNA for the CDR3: TGTGCCAGCAGTGATGGAACAGGGGGCGCGGGGGGTCAGCCCCAGCATTTT. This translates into CASSDGTGGAGGQPQHF.

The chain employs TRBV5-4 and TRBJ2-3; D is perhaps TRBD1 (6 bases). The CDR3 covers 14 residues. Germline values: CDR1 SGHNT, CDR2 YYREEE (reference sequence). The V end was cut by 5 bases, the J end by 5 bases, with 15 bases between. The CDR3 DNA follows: TGTGCCAGCAGTACCGGGACAAGGGTAGATACGCAGTATTTT. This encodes CASSTGTRVDTQYF.

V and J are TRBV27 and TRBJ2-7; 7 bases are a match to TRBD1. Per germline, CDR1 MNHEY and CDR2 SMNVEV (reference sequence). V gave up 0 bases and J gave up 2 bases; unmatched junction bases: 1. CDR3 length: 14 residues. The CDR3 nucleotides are TGTGCCAGCAGTTTATCGACAGGGACCTACGAGCAGTACTTC. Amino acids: CASSLSTGTYEQYF.

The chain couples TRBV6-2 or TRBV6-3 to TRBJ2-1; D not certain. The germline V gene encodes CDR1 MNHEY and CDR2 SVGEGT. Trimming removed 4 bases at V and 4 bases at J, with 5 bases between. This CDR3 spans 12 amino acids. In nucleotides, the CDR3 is TGTGCCAGCAGTTCCCGTTACAATGAGCAGTTCTTC. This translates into CASSSRYNEQFF.

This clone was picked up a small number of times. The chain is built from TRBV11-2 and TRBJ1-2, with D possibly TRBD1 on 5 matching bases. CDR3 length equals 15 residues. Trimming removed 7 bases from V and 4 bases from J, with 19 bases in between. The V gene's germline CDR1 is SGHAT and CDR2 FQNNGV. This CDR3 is CASKKNRDPPYGYTF. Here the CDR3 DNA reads TGTGCCAGCAAAAAAAACCGGGACCCCCCCTATGGCTACACCTTC.

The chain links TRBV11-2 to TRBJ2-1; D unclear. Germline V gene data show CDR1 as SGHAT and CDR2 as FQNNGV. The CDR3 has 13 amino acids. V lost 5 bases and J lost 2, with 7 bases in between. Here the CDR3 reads CASSPRAYNEQFF. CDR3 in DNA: TGTGCCAGCAGCCCCCGGGCCTACAATGAGCAGTTCTTC.

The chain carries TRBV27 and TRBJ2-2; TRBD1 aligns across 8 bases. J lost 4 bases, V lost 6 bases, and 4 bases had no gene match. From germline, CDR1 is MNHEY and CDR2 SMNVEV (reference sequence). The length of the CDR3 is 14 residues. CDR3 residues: CASRSTGGTGELFF. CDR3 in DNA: TGTGCCAGCAGATCTACAGGGGGCACCGGGGAGCTGTTTTTT.

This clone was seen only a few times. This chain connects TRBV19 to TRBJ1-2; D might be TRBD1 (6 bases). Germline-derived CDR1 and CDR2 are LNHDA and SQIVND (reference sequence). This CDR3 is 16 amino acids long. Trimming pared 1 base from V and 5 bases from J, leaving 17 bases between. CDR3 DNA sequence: TGTGCCAGTAGTATAGGCGCCCCTCCGGACAGTTATGGCTACACCTTC. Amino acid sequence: CASSIGAPPDSYGYTF.

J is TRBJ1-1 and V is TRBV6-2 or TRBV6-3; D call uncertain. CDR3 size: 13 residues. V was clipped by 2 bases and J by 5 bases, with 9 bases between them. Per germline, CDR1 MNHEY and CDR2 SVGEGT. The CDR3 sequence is CASSYRTGTEAFF. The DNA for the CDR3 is TGTGCCAGCAGTTACCGTACGGGAACTGAAGCTTTCTTT.

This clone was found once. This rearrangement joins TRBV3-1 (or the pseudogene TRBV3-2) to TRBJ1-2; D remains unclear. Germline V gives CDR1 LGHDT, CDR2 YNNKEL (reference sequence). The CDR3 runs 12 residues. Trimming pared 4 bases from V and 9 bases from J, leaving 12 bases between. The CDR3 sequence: CASSLLDGSYTF. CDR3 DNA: TGTGCCAGCAGCCTCCTCGACGGAAGCTACACCTTC.

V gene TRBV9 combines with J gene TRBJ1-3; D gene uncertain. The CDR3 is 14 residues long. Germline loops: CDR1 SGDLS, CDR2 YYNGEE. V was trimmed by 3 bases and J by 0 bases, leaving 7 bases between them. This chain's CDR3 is CASSEWGSGNTIYF. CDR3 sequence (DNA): TGTGCCAGCAGCGAGTGGGGCTCTGGAAACACCATATATTTT.

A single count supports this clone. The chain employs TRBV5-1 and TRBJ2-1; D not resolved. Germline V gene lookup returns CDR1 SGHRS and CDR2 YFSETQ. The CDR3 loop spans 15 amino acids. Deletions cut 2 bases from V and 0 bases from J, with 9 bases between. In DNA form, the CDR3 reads TGCGCCAGCAGCTTCGAACAGAGCTCCTACAATGAGCAGTTCTTC. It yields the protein CASSFEQSSYNEQFF.

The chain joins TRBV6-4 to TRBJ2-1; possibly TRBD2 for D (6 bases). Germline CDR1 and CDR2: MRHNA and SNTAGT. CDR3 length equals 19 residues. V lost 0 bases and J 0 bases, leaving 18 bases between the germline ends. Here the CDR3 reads CASSDSSSGRQDSYNEQFF. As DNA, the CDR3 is TGTGCCAGCAGTGACTCGAGTTCCGGGAGACAAGACTCCTACAATGAGCAGTTCTTC.

DNA for the CDR3: TGTGCCAGCAGCGTAGGTCGGCAGCAAGAGACCCAGTACTTC. Amino acids: CASSVGRQQETQYF. The chain joins TRBV9 to TRBJ2-5, with D unclear. CDR3 length: 14 residues. Germline V CDR1 and CDR2: SGDLS, YYNGEE. Trimming pared 0 bases from V and 2 bases from J, leaving 8 bases between.

CDR3 coding DNA: TGTGCCTGGAGCCTGGGGATTAACAATCAGCCCCAGCATTTT. Translating gives CAWSLGINNQPQHF. The V gene is TRBV30, the J gene TRBJ1-5; the D is unclear. Per germline, CDR1 GTSNPN and CDR2 SVGIG (reference sequence). The CDR3 consists of 14 residues. With 3 bases removed from V and 3 bases from J, the gap between germline ends came to 12 bases. Filled out from reference TRBV30 and TRBJ1-5, the complete variable domain reads SQTIHQWPATLVQPVGSPLSLECTVEGTSNPNLYWYRQAAGRGLQLLFYSVGIGQISSEVPQNLSASRPQDRQFILSSKKLLLSDSGFYLCAWSLGINNQPQHFGDGTRLSIL.